Below are 4 T cell receptor beta chains sequenced from a single sample in a study of CD8 T cells in Susac syndrome (dated by TCRdb to between 2019 and 2020). Libraries were made using the immunoSEQ multiplex PCR assay. RNA was extracted with the RNeasy kit and roughly 0.45 to 1 ug was reverse transcribed using random hexamers. TCRdb handled the public reads itself, with Q25 trimming in fastp and clone calling in MiXCR, and kept productive beta chains. Entries that share a CDR3 protein sequence are merged under the most common genes and DNA. The sample table holds around 170,000 distinct CDR3 sequences, of which 92% were seen once. The ten largest clones represent around 0.075% of the sample. The source material was CD4+ T cells from PBMCs. These receptors were collected from a human donor in good health.

This chain uses TRBV4-3 with TRBJ1-3, with D unresolved. Between the trimmed V and J ends, which lost 1 base and 0 bases, there was a span of 10 bases. Germline CDR1 reads LGHNA; CDR2 reads YSLEER. CDR3 length: 16 residues. The CDR3 DNA sequence: TGCGCCAGCAGCCAAGGGCTAGGGAGCTCTGGAAACACCATATATTTT. Translation gives CASSQGLGSSGNTIYF.

The chain combines TRBV5-6 with TRBJ2-7; TRBD2 is a possible D gene (5 bases). CDR3 length: 16 residues. V gave up 4 bases and J gave up 2 bases, with 19 bases separating them. Looked up from germline, CDR1 is SGHDT and CDR2 is YYEEEE. CDR3 nucleotides: TGTGCCAGCAGCCCTTGGCTCGGGGTGAATCCCTACGAGCAGTACTTC. This translates into CASSPWLGVNPYEQYF.

The chain joins TRBV3-1 to TRBJ2-2, with TRBD2 matching over 12 bases. The CDR3 is 17 residues long. Germline V CDR1 and CDR2: LGHDT, YNNKEL (reference sequence). Trimming cost V 8 bases and J 3 bases; bases outside gene matches: 10. The CDR3 nucleotides read TGTGCCAGCGACCGGACTAGCGGGGCCGGGGACACCGGGGAGCTGTTTTTT. The encoded protein is CASDRTSGAGDTGELFF.

V and J are TRBV27 and TRBJ1-1, with a weak D call TRBD1 (5 bases). V lost 8 bases, J lost 1 base, and 17 bases lay in between. Germline lookup yields CDR1 MNHEY and CDR2 SMNVEV (reference sequence). The CDR3 has 15 amino acids. The CDR3: CASQYRQGWNTEAFF. CDR3 sequence (DNA): TGTGCCAGCCAGTACCGGCAGGGTTGGAACACTGAAGCTTTCTTT.